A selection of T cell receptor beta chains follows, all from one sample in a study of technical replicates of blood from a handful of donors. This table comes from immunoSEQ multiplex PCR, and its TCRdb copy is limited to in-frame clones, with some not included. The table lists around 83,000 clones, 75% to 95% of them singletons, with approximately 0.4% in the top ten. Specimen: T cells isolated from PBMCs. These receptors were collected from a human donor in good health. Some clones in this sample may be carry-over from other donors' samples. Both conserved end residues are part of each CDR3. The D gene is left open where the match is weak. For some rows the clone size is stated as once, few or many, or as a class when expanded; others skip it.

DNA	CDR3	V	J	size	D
TGTGCCAGCAATCCGTCGACAGCGAACACCGGGGAGCTGTTTTTT	CASNPSTANTGELFF	TRBV28	TRBJ2-2	NA	NA
TGCAGCGCTAGCGGTGGGAACTATGGCTACACCTTC	CSASGGNYGYTF	TRBV29-1	TRBJ1-2	few	NA
TGTGCCTGGAGACCCCTTGAGGGCTACAATGAGCAGTTCTTC	CAWRPLEGYNEQFF	TRBV30	TRBJ2-1	NA	NA
TGTGCCAGCAGTTTTGGGGCCGCTAGGTATGAGCAGTTCTTC	CASSFGAARYEQFF	TRBV27	TRBJ2-1	NA	NA
TGTGCCAGCAGCTTACCTCCGGGACTAGCGGGGAGCAGAGAGACCCAGTACTTC	CASSLPPGLAGSRETQYF	TRBV7-9	TRBJ2-5	NA	TRBD2
TGTGCCAGCAGTTTAAAGCTGACTAGCGGGAGAAATGAGCAGTTCTTC	CASSLKLTSGRNEQFF	TRBV27	TRBJ2-1	once	TRBD2
TGTGCCAGCAGCCGGAACAGTAATCAGCCCCAGCATTTT	CASSRNSNQPQHF	TRBV7-8	TRBJ1-5	NA	NA
TGTGCCAGCAGTTACTCCGCGGGGGCCTATGGCTACACCTTC	CASSYSAGAYGYTF	TRBV6-5	TRBJ1-2	once	NA
TGTGCCACCAGCAGAGGGACAGGCCCTGGAAACACCATATATTTT	CATSRGTGPGNTIYF	TRBV15	TRBJ1-3	NA	TRBD1
TGTGCCAGCAGCCCCTCCCTAAGCCTCACAGATACGCAGTATTTT	CASSPSLSLTDTQYF	TRBV28	TRBJ2-3	NA	NA
TGTGCCAGCAGGGGACAGGGCGGATCCTACGAGCAGTACTTC	CASRGQGGSYEQYF	TRBV6-5	TRBJ2-7	NA	TRBD1
TGTGCCAGCAGCGGGTACAGCTACAATGAGCAGTTCTTC	CASSGYSYNEQFF	TRBV5-6	TRBJ2-1	NA	NA
TGTGCCAGCAGCTTAGGCTCTAGTTGGGAGCAGTTCTTC	CASSLGSSWEQFF	TRBV7-3	TRBJ2-1	few	NA
TGTGCCAGCAGCCGGGACAGGGGTTCTCAGCCCCAGCATTTT	CASSRDRGSQPQHF	TRBV27	TRBJ1-5	NA	TRBD1
TGTGCCAGCAGTGAAATGGGACAGGGTCTTACGGAAAAACTGTTTTTT	CASSEMGQGLTEKLFF	TRBV25-1	TRBJ1-4	NA	TRBD1
TGTGCCTGGACCGGGACAGGGGTTTACGAGCAGTACTTC	CAWTGTGVYEQYF	TRBV30	TRBJ2-7	NA	TRBD1
TGTGCCAGCTCACCCGAGTATAGCAACTATGGCTACACCTTC	CASSPEYSNYGYTF	TRBV18	TRBJ1-2	NA	NA
TGTGCCAGCAGCCGAACTATCCAGGGAACTGAAGCTTTCTTT	CASSRTIQGTEAFF	TRBV7-9	TRBJ1-1	NA	NA
TGCGCCAGCACCGGAGCGGGATTCGCCTACGAGCAGTACTTC	CASTGAGFAYEQYF	TRBV10-2	TRBJ2-7	once	TRBD2
TGCGCCAGCAGCTTTGACAGGGGGGTCGAGCAGTACTTC	CASSFDRGVEQYF	TRBV5-1	TRBJ2-7	NA	TRBD1
TGTGCCAGCATGATAAACGGAGCAAACCCAACAGATACGCAGTATTTT	CASMINGANPTDTQYF	TRBV7-2	TRBJ2-3	once	NA
TGTGCCAGCGTTCCCGGGACTCCGAACACCGGGGAGCTGTTTTTT	CASVPGTPNTGELFF	TRBV5-4	TRBJ2-2	NA	NA
TGCGCCAGCAGCCAAGAATTGAGGGCGGGAGCGACAGATACGCAGTATTTT	CASSQELRAGATDTQYF	TRBV4-1	TRBJ2-3	once	TRBD2
TGCGCCAGCAGCTTGCCAGGGCACGAGCAGTACTTC	CASSLPGHEQYF	TRBV5-1	TRBJ2-7	NA	NA
TGTGCCACCAGCAGCGTAGACAGGGTTGCCTACGAGCAGTACTTC	CATSSVDRVAYEQYF	TRBV15	TRBJ2-7	once	TRBD1
TGTGCTAGTGCCTCAGGGGTTTCAGAGACCCAGTACTTC	CASASGVSETQYF	TRBV12-5	TRBJ2-5	NA	NA
TGTGCCAGCAGCTCCTCACCCCCGCTAGGCTTCTTC	CASSSSPPLGFF	TRBV27	TRBJ2-1	NA	NA
TGTGCCAGCAGTCCTATCGACAGGAGCAATCAGCCCCAGCATTTT	CASSPIDRSNQPQHF	TRBV28	TRBJ1-5	NA	NA
TGTGCCAGCAGTTACTCTAAACACTACGAGCAGTACTTC	CASSYSKHYEQYF	TRBV6-6	TRBJ2-7	NA	NA
TGTGCCAGCAGTGACGACAGGGCAGGACCAACATCCTACGAGCAGTACTTC	CASSDDRAGPTSYEQYF	TRBV6-1	TRBJ2-7	NA	TRBD1
TGCGCCAGCAGCCTCCGGGACAGGGACTACGAGCAGTACTTC	CASSLRDRDYEQYF	TRBV4-1	TRBJ2-7	NA	TRBD1
TGCGCCAGCTGTCCGGTACAGGGTAGCGATGAGCAGTTCTTC	CASCPVQGSDEQFF	TRBV10-1	TRBJ2-1	NA	NA
TGCAGCGTTGAGGGACTAGCGGCCTCGGGTGAGCAGTTCTTC	CSVEGLAASGEQFF	TRBV29-1	TRBJ2-1	NA	TRBD2
TGTGCCAGCAGCTTAGATTTAAGGGGTGAAGCTTTCTTT	CASSLDLRGEAFF	TRBV11-2	TRBJ1-1	once	NA
TGTGCCAGCAGCTTAAATTTGGGGGGTGCGGGGCAGCCCCAGCATTTT	CASSLNLGGAGQPQHF	TRBV7-3	TRBJ1-5	NA	NA
TGCGCCAGCAGCCAAGAAAGGGACGGGACAGTCTATGGCTACACCTTC	CASSQERDGTVYGYTF	TRBV4-3	TRBJ1-2	NA	TRBD1
TGCGCCAGCAGCCTGGACAGGGAAAGGCCCCAGCATTTT	CASSLDRERPQHF	TRBV4-3	TRBJ1-5	NA	TRBD1
TGTGCCTGGTCGGGGACATTCCCTGGCGATTCACCCCTCTACTTT	CAWSGTFPGDSPLYF	TRBV30	TRBJ1-6	NA	NA
TGTGCCAGCACAAATCCAGGGGGCCTGGGTGCAGATACGCAGTATTTT	CASTNPGGLGADTQYF	TRBV28	TRBJ2-3	NA	TRBD1
TGTGCCAGCAGCTTTGATCCAGGGAAAGGCTACACCTTC	CASSFDPGKGYTF	TRBV7-3	TRBJ1-2	NA	NA
TGTGCCAGCAGTTTAGGGACAGGGATCTACGAGCAGTACTTC	CASSLGTGIYEQYF	TRBV27	TRBJ2-7	NA	TRBD1
TGTGCCAGCTCACCGGAACTAGCGGGAGCGCTCACAGATACGCAGTATTTT	CASSPELAGALTDTQYF	TRBV18	TRBJ2-3	NA	TRBD2
TGTGCCAGCAGCTTGCAAGGAGGCTACAATGAGCAGTTCTTC	CASSLQGGYNEQFF	TRBV5-4	TRBJ2-1	NA	NA
TGTGCCAGCACCCGGCAGGGAATTGGTGGCTACACCTTC	CASTRQGIGGYTF	TRBV28	TRBJ1-2	NA	NA
TGCGCCAGCAGCTCCAAGGGCGGGGACTATGGCTACACCTTC	CASSSKGGDYGYTF	TRBV5-1	TRBJ1-2	NA	NA
TGTGCCAGTAGTACAGGGTTTTTTGGGGCCAACGTCCTGACTTTC	CASSTGFFGANVLTF	TRBV19	TRBJ2-6	NA	NA
TGCGCCAGCAGCCTAAGGACAGGGTCAGATGGCTACACCTTC	CASSLRTGSDGYTF	TRBV5-1	TRBJ1-2	NA	TRBD1
TGCGCCAGCAGCTTGTTACAGGGAAACACCATATATTTT	CASSLLQGNTIYF	TRBV5-1	TRBJ1-3	NA	NA
TGTGCCAGCAGCTTCCTTATTGACAGCCGGACTGGAAACACCATATATTTT	CASSFLIDSRTGNTIYF	TRBV7-9	TRBJ1-3	NA	NA
TGTGCCAGCAGCGGGGAGCCGGGAAAGACCCAGTACTTC	CASSGEPGKTQYF	TRBV13	TRBJ2-5	NA	NA